Included here is one T cell receptor (beta chain) sequence, with context. This clone was counted between two and nine times. It lacks a known antigen. Base qualities were left out, and no much larger clone turns up one base away. The entire amount of isolated RNA was reverse transcribed using the High Capacity cDNA Reverse Transcription Kit, so the sequenced TCRB transcripts were expressed ones. Deep immunoSEQ sequencing was performed on naive, central memory and regulatory T cell samples, with an average of around 3.5 million total reads per sample. Sorted cells were lysed in RLT buffer, and RNA was extracted using DNase-treated RNeasy Micro or Mini kits according to cell number. To prevent cross-contamination, every cell subset was processed on its own, while patient and healthy donor samples were processed together. TCRB sequences were amplified from cDNA with the immunoSEQ multiplex PCR, producing 87-bp fragments spanning the CDR3 region. Amplicons were sequenced on the Illumina HiSeq platform. The study's processing was this. PCR bias was computationally corrected using synthetic template baselines, reads within Hamming distance 2 were collapsed, and singletons that could not be merged were discarded. Reads were aligned to IMGT to assign V, D and J genes, CDR3 length, and insertions or deletions at six rearrangement sites. Clonotype counts were normalized to sorted cell number within each subset before computing true diversity and Gini coefficients with the tcR R package. The overlap coefficient, calculated on TCRB nucleotide sequences, was used to measure repertoire sharing. This is the immuneACCESS table as TCRdb keeps it, with only in-frame sequences that have V and J called. A part of the clones is gone; compared with another copy, unresolved V genes explain less than half, and the rest is unexplained. V and J calls and clone size are as listed in that table; D and trimming were resolved from the DNA. The sample profile shows about 160,000 clones; around 9.7% of them were found once. 0.7% of the sample comes from the top ten.

This entry belongs to a study of beta chain features in type 1 diabetes (dated by TCRdb to the late 2010s). Some background on the complete study: No differences in mean age, gender distribution, total cell number or subset yield were found between patients and healthy donors. The study compared the TCRB repertoires of sorted circulating CD4+ T cell subsets in recently diagnosed type 1 diabetes patients with those in matched healthy donors. Regulatory and stem cell-like memory subsets were obtained from only 8 patients and about 8 healthy donors, while naive and central memory subsets were obtained from all 30 or so donors. A total of some 110 million sorted cells were examined across all samples, and the number of cells per subset was strongly correlated with RNA yield. The study at large found these results: At VDJ recombination sites, patients with type 1 diabetes made fewer insertions and deleted more nucleotides, a pattern implying thymic rearrangement abnormalities. Because cDNA was sequenced instead of genomic DNA, activated cells with high expression could be over-represented, although the groups did not differ in activation or CD3 levels. Shorter templates might be favored by PCR, yet because patient and control samples were amplified and corrected together, any such skew would affect both groups equally. Type 1 diabetes patients showed a moderate but significant shortening of TCRB CDR3 length in all four CD4+ subsets. HLA sub-analyses involved small numbers of individuals, so any influence of HLA type on TCRB rearrangement remained unresolved. Naive, central memory and regulatory TCRB repertoires appeared more similar among patients than among healthy donors.

From each donor, a single peripheral blood sample of about 120 mL on average was drawn into heparinised tubes. A BD FACSAria II and a panel including CD45RO, CCR7, CD25, CD127, CD95 and CD27 were used to sort naive, central memory, regulatory and stem cell-like memory CD4+ T cells. Every sorted population had a purity above 95%. PBMCs were separated immediately by Lymphoprep density gradient centrifugation and were stained directly, without being cultured. Samples were stained and sorted in pairs, with one healthy donor and one patient per experiment, so that batch effects were minimized. From a lookup of the germline V gene, CDR1 and CDR2 are SGHTA and FQGNSA. V sheds 1 base and J sheds 6 bases, leaving 7 bases between their ends. The CDR3 covers 13 residues, taking in both the cysteine and the phenylalanine. Only CDR3 DNA remains: 39 bases, in frame from the first base.

The sequencing sample was made of central memory CD4+ T cells from blood. The clonotype originates from a woman aged 25 to 39 with type 1 diabetes. The rearrangement joined TRBV7-2 to TRBJ2-1; confidence is insufficient to name the D gene. The bases read TGTGCCAGCAGCTTAGGTCTGGCCAATGAGCAGTTCTTC. The resulting protein is CASSLGLANEQFF.